This TCR beta chain stems from a study of blood T cell repertoires in COVID-19. Study-level background: The United States, Italy and Spain provided the acute and convalescent COVID-19 samples.

Generated by immunoSEQ multiplex PCR, the TCRdb table keeps only in-frame clones and is missing some. Among over 85,000 clones listed, approximately 90% were seen once. Germline values: CDR1 SGHAT, CDR2 FQNNGV. This CDR3 region has 16 residues. Trimming took 0 bases from V and 5 from J, leaving 16 bases between them. The TCR comes from a woman between 50 and 59 years old with acute or convalescent COVID-19. The sequenced material came from peripheral blood. The chain joins TRBV11-2 to TRBJ1-2; no firm D call. DNA of the CDR3: TGTGCCAGCAGCTTAGATCCGGCGAGGGTCAGATATGGCTACACCTTC. Translating gives CASSLDPARVRYGYTF.